This is a list of T cell receptor beta chains from one sample in a study of shared clonotypes between healthy human individuals. The data were produced by immunoSEQ multiplex PCR, yet TCRdb's version contains in-frame clones alone and is incomplete. This sample has about 1.1 million clones, with approximately 78% found just once. Sequenced material: memory CD4+ T cells from PBMCs. These receptors came from a man aged 18 to 35 in good health. Some clones in this sample may be carry-over from other donors' samples. The CDR3 runs from the conserved cysteine through the conserved F or W. The D gene is left open where the match is weak. For some rows the clone size is stated as once, few or many, or as a class when expanded; others skip it.

V gene	J gene	D gene	clone size	CDR3 protein	CDR3 DNA
TRBV7-3	TRBJ2-2	NA	NA	CASSSNGPSLGELFF	TGTGCCAGCAGCTCTAACGGACCCTCGCTCGGGGAGCTGTTTTTT
TRBV19	TRBJ2-1	NA	NA	CASSTDRVGNEQFF	TGTGCCAGTAGTACCGACCGTGTTGGCAATGAGCAGTTCTTC
TRBV6-1	TRBJ2-5	NA	NA	CAAAVRGGQETQYF	TGTGCCGCCGCCGTCCGGGGTGGCCAAGAGACCCAGTACTTC
TRBV11-2	TRBJ2-7	NA	NA	CASSHSYEQYF	TGTGCCAGCAGTCATAGTTACGAGCAGTACTTC
TRBV2	TRBJ2-1	NA	NA	CASSVGTISGEQFF	TGTGCCAGCAGTGTAGGGACGATCAGCGGTGAGCAGTTCTTC
TRBV28	TRBJ2-3	NA	NA	CASSLVRRTSTDTQYF	TGTGCCAGCAGTTTGGTGAGGCGTACTAGCACAGATACGCAGTATTTT
TRBV30	TRBJ2-5	NA	NA	CAWSAYSTETQYF	TGTGCCTGGAGTGCTTACAGCACGGAGACCCAGTACTTC
TRBV6-1	TRBJ2-5	NA	NA	CASSVLPGFQETQYF	TGTGCCAGCAGTGTGCTCCCAGGATTCCAAGAGACCCAGTACTTC
TRBV11-2	TRBJ2-7	TRBD2	once	CASSSRGVAGTYEQYF	TGTGCCAGCAGCTCCCGGGGGGTAGCGGGAACCTACGAGCAGTACTTC
TRBV18	TRBJ1-5	NA	few	CASSPTDGKHQPQHF	TGTGCCAGCTCACCCACGGACGGCAAGCATCAGCCCCAGCATTTT
TRBV27	TRBJ2-6	NA	once	CASSSGANVLTF	TGTGCCAGCAGTTCAGGGGCCAACGTCCTGACTTTC
TRBV27	TRBJ2-7	NA	NA	CASSFRFAGYEQYF	TGTGCCAGCAGTTTTCGATTCGCCGGTTACGAGCAGTACTTC
TRBV25-1	TRBJ2-3	NA	few	CASSAGTGPTDTQYF	TGTGCCAGCAGTGCCGGGACGGGGCCCACAGATACGCAGTATTTT
TRBV5-1	TRBJ2-7	TRBD2	NA	CASSFGTSGRASYEQYF	TGCGCCAGCAGCTTCGGGACTAGCGGGAGGGCTTCCTACGAGCAGTACTTC
TRBV6-5	TRBJ2-1	NA	NA	CASSYSARPDEQFF	TGTGCCAGCAGTTACTCGGCGCGGCCGGATGAGCAGTTCTTC
TRBV18	TRBJ2-3	NA	once	CASSPGLTDTQYF	TGTGCCAGCTCACCGGGGCTCACAGATACGCAGTATTTT
TRBV19	TRBJ2-6	TRBD1	NA	CASSAWTGGAGANVLTF	TGTGCCAGTAGTGCCTGGACAGGGGGGGCTGGGGCCAACGTCCTGACTTTC
TRBV29-1	TRBJ2-3	NA	NA	CSVVSYTQYF	TGCAGCGTTGTCTCTTATACGCAGTATTTT
TRBV7-9	TRBJ2-3	NA	NA	CASTPDRATDTQYF	TGTGCCAGCACCCCGGACCGAGCCACAGATACGCAGTATTTT
TRBV27	TRBJ2-7	NA	NA	CASHRGGLAVAYEQYF	TGTGCCAGCCACAGAGGGGGGCTAGCAGTAGCCTACGAGCAGTACTTC
TRBV5-1	TRBJ2-7	TRBD2	NA	CASSLAGGPSTSEQYF	TGCGCCAGCAGCTTGGCGGGAGGCCCCTCGACCTCCGAGCAGTACTTC
TRBV7-7	TRBJ2-5	TRBD2	NA	CASSRGGIQETQYF	TGTGCCAGCAGCCGGGGGGGGATTCAAGAGACCCAGTACTTC